One and the same sample provided the 6 T cell receptor beta chains below, sequenced in a study of blood T cell repertoires in COVID-19. Assay used: immunoSEQ multiplex PCR; TCRdb lists only in-frame clones, some missing. The sample lists fewer than 350,000 clones, around 87% seen once, with approximately 1.5% in the top ten. Sequenced sample: PBMCs or T cells enriched from blood (not recorded which). All receptors derive from a woman aged 18-29 years with acute COVID-19.

This chain links TRBV4-1 with TRBJ1-2; 8 bases agree with TRBD1. CDR1 MGHRA and CDR2 YSYEKL come from the germline V gene. The CDR3 has 16 residues. The J segment lost 2 bases and the V segment lost 0 bases, leaving 5 bases of the junction unmatched. The CDR3 bases are TGCGCCAGCAGCCAAGAATTCTCAGGGGGCAACTATGGCTACACCTTC. Its protein product is CASSQEFSGGNYGYTF.

V gene TRBV19 combines with J gene TRBJ2-1; 16 nucleotides align to TRBD2. CDR3 length: 20 residues. The V segment lost 3 bases and the J segment 0 bases; nucleotides outside the gene matches: 8. CDR1 and CDR2 (germline): LNHDA, SQIVND (reference sequence). The CDR3 nucleotides read TGTGCCAGTAGTATGGGCTGGGGACTAGCGGGAGGGAGCTCCTACAATGAGCAGTTCTTC. It specifies CASSMGWGLAGGSSYNEQFF. Full variable domain (outside the CDR3, taken from reference TRBV19 and TRBJ2-1): DGGITQSPKYLFRKEGQNVTLSCEQNLNHDAMYWYRQDPGQGLRLIYYSQIVNDFQKGDIAEGYSVSREKKESFPLTVTSAQKNPTAFYLCASSMGWGLAGGSSYNEQFFGPGTRLTVL.

The chain uses TRBV6-5 and TRBJ2-1, with unresolved D. The V gene's germline CDR1 is MNHEY and CDR2 SVGAGI. V was trimmed by 5 bases and J by 6 bases, leaving 5 bases between them. CDR3 length: 11 residues. The CDR3 region has the DNA TGTGCCAGCAGTCCCGGCAATGAGCAGTTCTTC. Translated, it gives CASSPGNEQFF.

The genes are TRBV25-1 and TRBJ2-1; D is unclear. This CDR3 contains 12 residues. The V end was cut by 5 bases, the J end by 3 bases, with 5 bases between. Germline V lookup: CDR1 MGHDK, CDR2 SYGVNS. Here the CDR3 DNA reads TGTGCCAGCAGTCCCTTCTACAATGAGCAGTTCTTC. Residues: CASSPFYNEQFF.

V gene TRBV14 combines with J gene TRBJ2-7; 8 nucleotides agree with TRBD1. The length of the CDR3 is 15 residues. CDR1 and CDR2 from the germline V gene are SGHDN and FVKESK. Trimming at V came to 1 base and at J to 7 bases, leaving 9 bases not matched to a gene. CDR3 region: CASSQVSGGSREQYF. The DNA of the CDR3 is TGTGCCAGCAGCCAAGTTTCAGGGGGCTCGAGGGAGCAGTACTTC.

The chain carries TRBV6-5 and TRBJ1-2; 7 bases agree with TRBD1. Germline lookup yields CDR1 MNHEY and CDR2 SVGAGI. This CDR3 spans 15 amino acids. V lost 3 bases, J lost 2 bases, and 6 bases stayed unmatched. The chain's CDR3 is CASSYTGALNYGYTF. CDR3 sequence (DNA): TGTGCCAGCAGTTATACAGGGGCACTAAACTATGGCTACACCTTC.